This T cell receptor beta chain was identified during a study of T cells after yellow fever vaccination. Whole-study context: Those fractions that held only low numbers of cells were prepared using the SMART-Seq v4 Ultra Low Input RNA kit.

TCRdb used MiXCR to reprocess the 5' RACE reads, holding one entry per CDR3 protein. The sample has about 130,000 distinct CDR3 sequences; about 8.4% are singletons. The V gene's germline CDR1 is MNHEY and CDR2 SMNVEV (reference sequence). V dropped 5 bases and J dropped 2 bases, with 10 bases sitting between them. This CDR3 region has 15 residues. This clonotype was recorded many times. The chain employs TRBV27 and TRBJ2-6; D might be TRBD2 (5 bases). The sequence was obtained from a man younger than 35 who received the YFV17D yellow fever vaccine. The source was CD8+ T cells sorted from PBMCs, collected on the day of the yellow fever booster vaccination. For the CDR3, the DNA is TGTGCCAGCAGTGCCCAGAGGGCTGGGGCCAACGTCCTGACTTTC. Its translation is CASSAQRAGANVLTF.